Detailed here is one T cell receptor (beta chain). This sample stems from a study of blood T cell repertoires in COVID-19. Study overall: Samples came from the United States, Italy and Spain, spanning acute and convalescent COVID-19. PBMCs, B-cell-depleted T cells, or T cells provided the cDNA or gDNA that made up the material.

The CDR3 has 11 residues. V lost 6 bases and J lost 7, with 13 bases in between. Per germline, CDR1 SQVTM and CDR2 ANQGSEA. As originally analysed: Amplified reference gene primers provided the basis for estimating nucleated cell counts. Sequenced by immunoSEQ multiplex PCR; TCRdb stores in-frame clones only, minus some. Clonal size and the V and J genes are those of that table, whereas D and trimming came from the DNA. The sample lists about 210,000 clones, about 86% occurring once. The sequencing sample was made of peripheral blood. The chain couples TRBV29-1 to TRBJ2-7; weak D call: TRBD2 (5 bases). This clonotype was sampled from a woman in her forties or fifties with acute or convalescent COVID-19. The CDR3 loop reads CSVRDLTEQYF. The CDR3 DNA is TGCAGCGTCCGGGATCTCACTGAGCAGTACTTC.